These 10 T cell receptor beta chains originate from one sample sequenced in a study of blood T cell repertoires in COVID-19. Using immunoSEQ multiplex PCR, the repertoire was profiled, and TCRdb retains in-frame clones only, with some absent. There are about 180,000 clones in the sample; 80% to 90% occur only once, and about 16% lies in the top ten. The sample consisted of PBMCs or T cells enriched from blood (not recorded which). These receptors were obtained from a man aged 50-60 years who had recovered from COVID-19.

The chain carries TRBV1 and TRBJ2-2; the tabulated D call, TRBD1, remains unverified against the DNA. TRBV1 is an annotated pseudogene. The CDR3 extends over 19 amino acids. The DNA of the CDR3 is TGCACCAGCAGCCATAATCCGGGACAGGGGGCTAATTACACCGGGGAGCTGTTTTTT. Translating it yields CTSSHNPGQGANYTGELFF.

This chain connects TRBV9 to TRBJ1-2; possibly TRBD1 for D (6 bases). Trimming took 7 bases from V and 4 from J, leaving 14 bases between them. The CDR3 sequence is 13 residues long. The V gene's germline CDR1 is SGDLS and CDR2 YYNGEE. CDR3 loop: CASGEGGSYGYTF. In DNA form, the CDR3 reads TGTGCCAGCGGCGAGGGGGGGTCCTATGGCTACACCTTC.

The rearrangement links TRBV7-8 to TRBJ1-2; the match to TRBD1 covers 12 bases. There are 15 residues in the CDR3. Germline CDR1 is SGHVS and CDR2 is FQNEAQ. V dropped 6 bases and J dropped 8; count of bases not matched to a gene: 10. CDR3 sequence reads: CASSSPGTGGLGYTF. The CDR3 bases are TGTGCCAGCAGTTCCCCCGGGACAGGGGGCCTGGGCTACACCTTC.

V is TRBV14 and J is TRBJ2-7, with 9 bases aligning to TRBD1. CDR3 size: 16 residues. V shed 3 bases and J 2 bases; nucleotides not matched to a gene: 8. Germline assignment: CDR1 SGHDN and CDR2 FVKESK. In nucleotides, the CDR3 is TGTGCCAGCAGCCATCCTGCGCGGGACAGGGCCTACGAGCAGTACTTC. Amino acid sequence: CASSHPARDRAYEQYF. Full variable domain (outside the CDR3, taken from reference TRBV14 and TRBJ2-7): EAGVTQFPSHSVIEKGQTVTLRCDPISGHDNLYWYRRVMGKEIKFLLHFVKESKQDESGMPNNRFLAERTGGTYSTLKVQPAELEDSGVYFCASSHPARDRAYEQYFGPGTRLTVT.

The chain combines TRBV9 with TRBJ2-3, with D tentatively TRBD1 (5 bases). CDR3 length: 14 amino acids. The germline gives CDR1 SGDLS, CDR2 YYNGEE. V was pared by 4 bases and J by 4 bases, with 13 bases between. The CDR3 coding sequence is TGTGCCAGCAGCCCATTAACAGGTTCAGATACGCAGTATTTT. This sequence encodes CASSPLTGSDTQYF.

This CDR3 reads CASSIQGPNQPQHF. CDR3 DNA: TGTGCCAGCAGTATACAGGGGCCTAATCAGCCCCAGCATTTT. The chain couples TRBV2 to TRBJ1-5, with TRBD1 matching over 7 bases. Germline V CDR1 and CDR2: SNHLY, FYNNEI. The CDR3 is made up of 14 amino acids. V gave up 5 bases and J gave up 4 bases; unmatched junction bases: 5. Full variable domain (rest looked up from reference TRBV2 and TRBJ1-5): EPEVTQTPSHQVTQMGQEVILRCVPISNHLYFYWYRQILGQKVEFLVSFYNNEISEKSEIFDDQFSVERPDGSNFTLKIRSTKLEDSAMYFCASSIQGPNQPQHFGDGTRLSIL.

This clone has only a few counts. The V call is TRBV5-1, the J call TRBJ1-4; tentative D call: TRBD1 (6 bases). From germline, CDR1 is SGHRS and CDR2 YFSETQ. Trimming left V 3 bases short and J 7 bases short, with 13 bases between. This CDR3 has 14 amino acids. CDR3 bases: TGCGCCAGCAGCTCTGGAAGGGGGGGTGAAAAACTGTTTTTT. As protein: CASSSGRGGEKLFF.

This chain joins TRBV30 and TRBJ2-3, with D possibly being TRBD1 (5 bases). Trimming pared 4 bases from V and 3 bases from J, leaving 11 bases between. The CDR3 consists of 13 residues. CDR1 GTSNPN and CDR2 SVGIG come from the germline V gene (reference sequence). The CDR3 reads CAWTGRRTDTQYF. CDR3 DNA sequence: TGTGCCTGGACAGGGCGCCGAACAGATACGCAGTATTTT.

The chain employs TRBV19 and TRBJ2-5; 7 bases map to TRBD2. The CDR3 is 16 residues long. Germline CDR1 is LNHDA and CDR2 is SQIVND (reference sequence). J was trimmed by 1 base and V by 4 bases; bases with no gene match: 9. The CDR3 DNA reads TGTGCCAGTAGTAATATGGGGGGGGGACTCCAAGAGACCCAGTACTTC. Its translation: CASSNMGGGLQETQYF.

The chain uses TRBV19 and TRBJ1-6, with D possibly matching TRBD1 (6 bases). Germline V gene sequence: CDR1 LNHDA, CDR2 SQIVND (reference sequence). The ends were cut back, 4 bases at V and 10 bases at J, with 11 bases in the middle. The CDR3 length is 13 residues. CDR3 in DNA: TGTGCCAGTAGTACAAGACAGGAGTCACCCCTCCACTTT. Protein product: CASSTRQESPLHF.